The source of this T cell receptor (beta chain) is a study of blood T cell repertoires in COVID-19. V lost 5 bases, J lost 2 bases, and 12 bases lay in between. This CDR3 has 14 residues. The germline CDR1 and CDR2 sequences are SGDLS and YYNGEE. The data were produced by immunoSEQ multiplex PCR, yet TCRdb's version contains in-frame clones alone and is incomplete. The table shows about 280,000 clones, with approximately 86% occurring only once. This chain uses TRBV9 with TRBJ2-3; possibly TRBD2 for D (5 bases). The clonotype originates from a woman between 70 and 85 years old with COVID-19, enrolled during active disease. The specimen was peripheral blood. DNA of the CDR3: TGTGCCAGCAGTGAGGACTTTACCACAGATACGCAGTATTTT. Translated, it gives CASSEDFTTDTQYF.